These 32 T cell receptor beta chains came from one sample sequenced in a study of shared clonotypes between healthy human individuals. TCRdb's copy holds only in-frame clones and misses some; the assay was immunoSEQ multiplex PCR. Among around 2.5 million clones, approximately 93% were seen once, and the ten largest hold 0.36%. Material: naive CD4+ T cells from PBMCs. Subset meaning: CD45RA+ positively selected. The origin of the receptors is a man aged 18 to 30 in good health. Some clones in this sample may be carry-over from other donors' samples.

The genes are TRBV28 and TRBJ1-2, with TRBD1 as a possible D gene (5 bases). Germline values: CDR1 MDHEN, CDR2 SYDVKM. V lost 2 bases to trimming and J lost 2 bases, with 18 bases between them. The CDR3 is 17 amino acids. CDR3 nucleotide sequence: TGTGCCAGCAGTTTACTCGGGGCTGGGCTCCAAAACTATGGCTACACCTTC. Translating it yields CASSLLGAGLQNYGYTF.

CDR3 loop: CASSIARGGLLGADTQYF. In DNA, the CDR3 is TGTGCCAGTAGTATAGCCCGCGGAGGACTTTTGGGGGCAGATACGCAGTATTTT. This chain links TRBV19 with TRBJ2-3; the D gene could be TRBD1 or TRBD2 (5 bases each). CDR1 is LNHDA and CDR2 is SQIVND in the germline V gene (reference sequence). The V gene lost 1 base and the J gene lost 4 bases, with 21 bases spanning the gap. The CDR3 is made up of 18 amino acids.

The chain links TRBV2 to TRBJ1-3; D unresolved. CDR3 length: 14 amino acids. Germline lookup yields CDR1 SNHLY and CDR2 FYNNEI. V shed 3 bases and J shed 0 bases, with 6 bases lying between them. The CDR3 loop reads CASSDFSSGNTIYF. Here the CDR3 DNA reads TGTGCCAGCAGTGATTTTAGCTCTGGAAACACCATATATTTT.

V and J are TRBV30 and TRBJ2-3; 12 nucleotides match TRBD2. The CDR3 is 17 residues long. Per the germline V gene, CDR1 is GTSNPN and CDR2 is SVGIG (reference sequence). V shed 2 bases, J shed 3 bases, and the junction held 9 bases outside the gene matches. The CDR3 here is CAWSLHRLAGVTDTQYF. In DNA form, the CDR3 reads TGTGCCTGGAGTCTACACCGACTAGCGGGAGTGACAGATACGCAGTATTTT. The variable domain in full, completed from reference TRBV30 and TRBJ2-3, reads SQTIHQWPATLVQPVGSPLSLECTVEGTSNPNLYWYRQAAGRGLQLLFYSVGIGQISSEVPQNLSASRPQDRQFILSSKKLLLSDSGFYLCAWSLHRLAGVTDTQYFGPGTRLTVL.

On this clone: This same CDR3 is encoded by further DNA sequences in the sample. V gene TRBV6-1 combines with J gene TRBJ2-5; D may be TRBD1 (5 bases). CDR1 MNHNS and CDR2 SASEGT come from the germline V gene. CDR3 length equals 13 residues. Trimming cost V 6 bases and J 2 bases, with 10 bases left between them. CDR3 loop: CASSQGLQETQYF. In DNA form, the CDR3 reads TGTGCCAGCAGCCAGGGCCTTCAAGAGACCCAGTACTTC.

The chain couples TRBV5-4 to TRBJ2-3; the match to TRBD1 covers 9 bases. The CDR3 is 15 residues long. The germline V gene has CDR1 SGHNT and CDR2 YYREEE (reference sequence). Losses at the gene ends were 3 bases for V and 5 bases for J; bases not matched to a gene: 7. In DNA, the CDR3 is TGTGCCAGCAGCTCCTCACAGGGGGCGGGAGATACGCAGTATTTT. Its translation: CASSSSQGAGDTQYF.

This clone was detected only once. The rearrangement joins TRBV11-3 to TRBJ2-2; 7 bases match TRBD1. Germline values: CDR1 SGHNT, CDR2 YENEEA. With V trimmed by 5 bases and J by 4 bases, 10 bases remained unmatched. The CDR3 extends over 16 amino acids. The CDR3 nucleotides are TGTGCCAGCAGCCCCCGAACAGGGGTCGGCACCGGGGAGCTGTTTTTT. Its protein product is CASSPRTGVGTGELFF.

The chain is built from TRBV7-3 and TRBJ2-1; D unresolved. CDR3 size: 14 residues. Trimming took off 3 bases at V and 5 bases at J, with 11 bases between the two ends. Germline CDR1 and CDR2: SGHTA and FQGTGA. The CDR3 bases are TGTGCCAGCAGCTTGTCGGCCCGGAACAATGAGCAGTTCTTC. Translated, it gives CASSLSARNNEQFF.

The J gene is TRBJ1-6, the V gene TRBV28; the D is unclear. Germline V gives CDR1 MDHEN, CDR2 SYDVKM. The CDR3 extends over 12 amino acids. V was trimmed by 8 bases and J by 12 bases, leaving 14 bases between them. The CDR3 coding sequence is TGTGCCAGCGGCCCTCAGGACTTACCCCTCCACTTT. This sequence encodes CASGPQDLPLHF.

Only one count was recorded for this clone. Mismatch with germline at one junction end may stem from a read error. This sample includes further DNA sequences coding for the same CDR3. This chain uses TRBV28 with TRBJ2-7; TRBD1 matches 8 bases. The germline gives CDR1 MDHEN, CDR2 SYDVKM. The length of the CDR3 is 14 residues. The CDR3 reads CASSTPGGPYEQYF. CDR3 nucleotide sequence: TGCGCCAGCAGCACCCCAGGGGGCCCCTACGAGCAGTACTTC. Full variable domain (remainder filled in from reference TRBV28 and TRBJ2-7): DVKVTQSSRYLVKRTGEKVFLECVQDMDHENMFWYRQDPGLGLRLIYFSYDVKMKEKGDIPEGYSVSREKKERFSLILESASTNQTSMYLCASSTPGGPYEQYFGPGTRLTVT.

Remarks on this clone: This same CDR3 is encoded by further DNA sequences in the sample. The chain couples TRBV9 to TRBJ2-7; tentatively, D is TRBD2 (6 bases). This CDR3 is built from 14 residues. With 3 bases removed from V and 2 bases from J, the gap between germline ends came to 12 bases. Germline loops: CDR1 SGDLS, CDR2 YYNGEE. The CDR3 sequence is CASSAAPGAYEQYF. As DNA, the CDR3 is TGTGCCAGCAGCGCCGCCCCGGGGGCCTACGAGCAGTACTTC.

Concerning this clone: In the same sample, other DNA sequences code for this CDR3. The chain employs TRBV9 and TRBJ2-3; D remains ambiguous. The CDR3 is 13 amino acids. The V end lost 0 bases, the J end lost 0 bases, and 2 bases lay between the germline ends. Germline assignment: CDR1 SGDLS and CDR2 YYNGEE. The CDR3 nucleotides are TGTGCCAGCAGCGTAGGAAGCACAGATACGCAGTATTTT. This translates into CASSVGSTDTQYF.

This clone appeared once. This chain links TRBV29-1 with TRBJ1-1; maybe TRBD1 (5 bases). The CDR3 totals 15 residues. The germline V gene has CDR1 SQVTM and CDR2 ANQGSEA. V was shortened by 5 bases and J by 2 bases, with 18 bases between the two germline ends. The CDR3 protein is CSVRGVLPGNTEAFF. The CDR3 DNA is TGCAGCGTTAGAGGGGTTCTCCCAGGCAACACTGAAGCTTTCTTT. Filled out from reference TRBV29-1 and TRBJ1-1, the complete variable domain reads SAVISQKPSRDICQRGTSLTIQCQVDSQVTMMFWYRQQPGQSLTLIATANQGSEATYESGFVIDKFPISRPNLTFSTLTVSNMSPEDSSIYLCSVRGVLPGNTEAFFGQGTRLTVV.

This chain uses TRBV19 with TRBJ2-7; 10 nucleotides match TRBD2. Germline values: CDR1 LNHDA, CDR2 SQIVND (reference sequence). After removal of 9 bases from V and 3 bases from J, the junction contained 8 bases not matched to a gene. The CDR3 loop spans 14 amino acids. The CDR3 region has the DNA TGTGCCAGCCCATTCGGGACTAGCGTCTACGAGCAGTACTTC. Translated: CASPFGTSVYEQYF. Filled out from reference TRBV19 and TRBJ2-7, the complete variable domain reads DGGITQSPKYLFRKEGQNVTLSCEQNLNHDAMYWYRQDPGQGLRLIYYSQIVNDFQKGDIAEGYSVSREKKESFPLTVTSAQKNPTAFYLCASPFGTSVYEQYFGPGTRLTVT.

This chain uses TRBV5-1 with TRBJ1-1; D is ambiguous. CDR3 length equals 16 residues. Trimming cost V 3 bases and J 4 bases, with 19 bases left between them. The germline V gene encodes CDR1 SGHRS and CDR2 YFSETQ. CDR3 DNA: TGCGCCAGCAGCTCCACACTTGTTCCCGAAGGCACTGAAGCTTTCTTT. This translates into CASSSTLVPEGTEAFF.

CDR3 amino acids: CASSADVTGGNTEAFF. In nucleotides, the CDR3 is TGTGCCAGCAGCGCGGACGTGACAGGGGGCAACACTGAAGCTTTCTTT. The rearrangement links TRBV9 to TRBJ1-1; 10 bases fit TRBD1. This CDR3 region has 16 residues. V was clipped by 3 bases and J by 2 bases; unmatched bases: 7. Germline lookup yields CDR1 SGDLS and CDR2 YYNGEE.

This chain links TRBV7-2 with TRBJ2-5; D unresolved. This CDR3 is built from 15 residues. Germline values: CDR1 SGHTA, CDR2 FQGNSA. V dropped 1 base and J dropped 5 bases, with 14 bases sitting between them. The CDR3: CASSLGSPTRETQYF. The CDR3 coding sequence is TGTGCCAGCAGCTTAGGATCTCCGACTCGGGAGACCCAGTACTTC.

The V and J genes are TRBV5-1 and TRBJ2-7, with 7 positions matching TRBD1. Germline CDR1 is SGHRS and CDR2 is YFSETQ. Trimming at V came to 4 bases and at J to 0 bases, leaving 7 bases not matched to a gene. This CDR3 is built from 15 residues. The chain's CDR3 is CASSDPRGNSYEQYF. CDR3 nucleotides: TGCGCCAGCAGCGACCCCAGGGGGAACTCCTACGAGCAGTACTTC.

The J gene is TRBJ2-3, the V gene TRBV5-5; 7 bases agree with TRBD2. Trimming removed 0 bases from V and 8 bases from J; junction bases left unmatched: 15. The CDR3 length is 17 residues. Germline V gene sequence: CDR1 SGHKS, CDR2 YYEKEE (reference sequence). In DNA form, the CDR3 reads TGTGCCAGCAGCTTGGGGTGGGCGGGAGACGTCAGAAGTACGCAGTATTTT. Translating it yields CASSLGWAGDVRSTQYF.

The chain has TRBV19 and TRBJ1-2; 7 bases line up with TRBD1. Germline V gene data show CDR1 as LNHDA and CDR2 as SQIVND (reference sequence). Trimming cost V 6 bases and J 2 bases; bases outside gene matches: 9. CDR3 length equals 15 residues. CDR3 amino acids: CASRPRGTENYGYTF. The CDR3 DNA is TGTGCCAGTAGACCCCGGGGGACAGAGAACTATGGCTACACCTTC.

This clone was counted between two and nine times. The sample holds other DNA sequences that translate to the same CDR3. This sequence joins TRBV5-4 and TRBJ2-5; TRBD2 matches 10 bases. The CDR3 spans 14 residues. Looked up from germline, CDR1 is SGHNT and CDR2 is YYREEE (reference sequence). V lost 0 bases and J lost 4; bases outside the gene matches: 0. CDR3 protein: CASSLGLAGETQYF. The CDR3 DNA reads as TGTGCCAGCAGCTTGGGACTAGCGGGAGAGACCCAGTACTTC.

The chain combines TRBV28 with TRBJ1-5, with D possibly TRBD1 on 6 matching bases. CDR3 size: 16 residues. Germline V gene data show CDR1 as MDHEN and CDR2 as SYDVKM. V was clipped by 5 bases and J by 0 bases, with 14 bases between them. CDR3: CASSPLTGNSNQPQHF. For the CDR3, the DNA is TGTGCCAGCAGTCCCCTTACAGGGAATAGCAATCAGCCCCAGCATTTT. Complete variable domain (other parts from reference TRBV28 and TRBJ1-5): DVKVTQSSRYLVKRTGEKVFLECVQDMDHENMFWYRQDPGLGLRLIYFSYDVKMKEKGDIPEGYSVSREKKERFSLILESASTNQTSMYLCASSPLTGNSNQPQHFGDGTRLSIL.

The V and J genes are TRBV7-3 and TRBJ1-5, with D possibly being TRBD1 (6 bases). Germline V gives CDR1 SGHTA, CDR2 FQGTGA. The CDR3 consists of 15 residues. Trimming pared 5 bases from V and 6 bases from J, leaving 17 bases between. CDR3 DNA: TGTGCCAGCAGCACCCTACAGGGTGGGGGTCAGCCCCAGCATTTT. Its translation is CASSTLQGGGQPQHF.

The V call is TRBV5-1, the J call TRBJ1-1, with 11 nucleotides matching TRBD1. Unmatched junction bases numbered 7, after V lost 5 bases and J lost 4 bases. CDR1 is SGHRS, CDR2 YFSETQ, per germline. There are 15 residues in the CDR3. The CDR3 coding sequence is TGCGCCAGCAGTTGGACAGGGGGCAGGGGCACTGAAGCTTTCTTT. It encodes CASSWTGGRGTEAFF.

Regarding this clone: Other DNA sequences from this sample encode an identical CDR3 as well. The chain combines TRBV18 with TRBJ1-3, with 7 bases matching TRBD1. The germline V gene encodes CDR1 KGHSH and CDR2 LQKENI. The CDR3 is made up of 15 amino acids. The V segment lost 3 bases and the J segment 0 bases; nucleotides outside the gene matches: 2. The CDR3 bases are TGTGCCAGCTCACCGACAGGGAGCTCTGGAAACACCATATATTTT. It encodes CASSPTGSSGNTIYF. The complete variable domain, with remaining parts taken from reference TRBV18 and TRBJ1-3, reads NAGVMQNPRHLVRRRGQEARLRCSPMKGHSHVYWYRQLPEEGLKFMVYLQKENIIDESGMPKERFSAEFPKEGPSILRIQQVVRGDSAAYFCASSPTGSSGNTIYFGEGSWLTVV.

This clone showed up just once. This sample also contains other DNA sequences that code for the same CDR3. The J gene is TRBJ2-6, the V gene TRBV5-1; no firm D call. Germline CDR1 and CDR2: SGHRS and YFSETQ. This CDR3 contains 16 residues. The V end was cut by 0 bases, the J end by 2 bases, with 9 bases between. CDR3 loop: CASSLEALAGANVLTF. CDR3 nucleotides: TGCGCCAGCAGCTTGGAGGCATTGGCTGGGGCCAACGTCCTGACTTTC.

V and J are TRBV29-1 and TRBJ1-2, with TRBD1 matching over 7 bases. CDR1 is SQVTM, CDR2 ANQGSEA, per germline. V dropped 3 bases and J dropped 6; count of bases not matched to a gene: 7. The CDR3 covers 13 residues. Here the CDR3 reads CSVEEGARDGYTF. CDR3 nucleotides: TGCAGCGTTGAGGAGGGGGCAAGGGATGGCTACACCTTC.

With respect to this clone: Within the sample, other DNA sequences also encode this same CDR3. The CDR3 protein is CASGTSPYEQYF. CDR3 sequence (DNA): TGTGCCAGCGGGACATCGCCCTACGAGCAGTACTTC. The genes are TRBV2 and TRBJ2-7, with D perhaps TRBD1 (6 bases). CDR1 is SNHLY, CDR2 FYNNEI, per germline. This CDR3 contains 12 residues. The V and J ends lost 8 bases and 2 bases respectively, with 10 bases between them.

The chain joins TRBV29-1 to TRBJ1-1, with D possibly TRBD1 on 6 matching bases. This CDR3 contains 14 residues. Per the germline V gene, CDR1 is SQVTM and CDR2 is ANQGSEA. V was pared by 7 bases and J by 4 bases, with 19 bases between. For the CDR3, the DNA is TGCAGCGCCCATACTACAGGGAGATTCACTGAAGCTTTCTTT. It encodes CSAHTTGRFTEAFF.

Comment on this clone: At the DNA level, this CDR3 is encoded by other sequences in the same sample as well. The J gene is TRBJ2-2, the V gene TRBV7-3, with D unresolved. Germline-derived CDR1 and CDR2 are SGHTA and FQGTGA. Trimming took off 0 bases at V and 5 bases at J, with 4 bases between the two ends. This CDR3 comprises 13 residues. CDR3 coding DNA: TGTGCCAGCAGCTTAACCGGTACCGGGGAGCTGTTTTTT. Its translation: CASSLTGTGELFF.

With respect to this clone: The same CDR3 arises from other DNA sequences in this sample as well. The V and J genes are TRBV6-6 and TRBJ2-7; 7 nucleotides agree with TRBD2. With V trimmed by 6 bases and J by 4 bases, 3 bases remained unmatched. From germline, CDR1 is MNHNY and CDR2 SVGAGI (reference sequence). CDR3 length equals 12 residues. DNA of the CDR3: TGTGCCAGCAGCCCCGGGGGGTACGAGCAGTACTTC. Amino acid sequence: CASSPGGYEQYF.

CDR3 coding DNA: TGTGCCAGCAGTGGGGGGACTCCTTTTACCTCCTACAATGAGCAGTTCTTC. It specifies CASSGGTPFTSYNEQFF. V and J are TRBV28 and TRBJ2-1, with a weak D call TRBD2 (6 bases). V was clipped by 5 bases and J by 0 bases, with 17 bases between them. The CDR3 is made up of 17 amino acids. Per the germline V gene, CDR1 is MDHEN and CDR2 is SYDVKM.